This paragraph reports one TCR beta chain. The antigen is not known. Once RNA had been extracted, it was reverse transcribed into cDNA to act as the sequencing template. Libraries were prepared by immunoSEQ multiplex PCR; TCRdb keeps only in-frame clonotypes and omits some of them. The repertoire holds about 190,000 clones, with 45% to 75% as singletons. The data originate from a study of CD8+ T cells in alopecia areata. Overall study findings and caveats: Against the mouse data, patients shared TCRs less clearly, possibly for HLA reasons.

Treatment defined: oral pan-JAK inhibitor, 5-10 mg twice daily. Alopecia areata patients provided lesional scalp punch biopsies and peripheral blood, both collected for the study. This CDR3 contains 13 residues. The trim removed 5 bases at V and 3 bases at J, leaving 3 bases unmatched. The receptor was derived from a human donor with alopecia areata. The specimen was CD4+ T cells sorted from blood, collected at week 4, from a patient treated with tofacitinib. The chain couples TRBV6-7 to TRBJ2-5; 7 bases line up with TRBD1. TRBV6-7 is known as an ORF, though its function is uncertain. CDR3 nucleotides: TGTGCCAGCAGTGGACAGGAAGAAGAGACCCAGTACTTC. This sequence encodes CASSGQEEETQYF.